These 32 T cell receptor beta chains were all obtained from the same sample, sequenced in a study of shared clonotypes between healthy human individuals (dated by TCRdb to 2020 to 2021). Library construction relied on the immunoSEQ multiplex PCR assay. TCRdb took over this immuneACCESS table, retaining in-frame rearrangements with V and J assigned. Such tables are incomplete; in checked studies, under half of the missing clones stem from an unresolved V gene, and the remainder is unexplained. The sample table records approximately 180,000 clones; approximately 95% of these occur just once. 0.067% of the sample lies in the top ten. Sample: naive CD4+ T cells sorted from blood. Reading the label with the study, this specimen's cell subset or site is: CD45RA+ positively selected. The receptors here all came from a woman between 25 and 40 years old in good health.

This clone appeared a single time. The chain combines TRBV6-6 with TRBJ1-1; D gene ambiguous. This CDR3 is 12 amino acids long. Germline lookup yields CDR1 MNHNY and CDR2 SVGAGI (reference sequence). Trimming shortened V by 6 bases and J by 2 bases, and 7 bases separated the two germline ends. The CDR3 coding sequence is TGTGCCAGCAGCACGGGAAACACTGAAGCTTTCTTT. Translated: CASSTGNTEAFF.

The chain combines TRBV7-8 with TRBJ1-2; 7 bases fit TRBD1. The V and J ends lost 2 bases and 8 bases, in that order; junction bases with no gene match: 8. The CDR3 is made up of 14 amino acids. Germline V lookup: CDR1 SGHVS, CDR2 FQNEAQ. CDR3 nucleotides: TGTGCCAGCAGCTTACAGGGGGGACAAAGGGGCTACACCTTC. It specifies CASSLQGGQRGYTF. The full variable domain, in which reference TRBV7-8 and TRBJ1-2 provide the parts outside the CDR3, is GAGVSQSPRYKVAKRGQDVALRCDPISGHVSLFWYQQALGQGPEFLTYFQNEAQLDKSGLPSDRFFAERPEGSVSTLKIQRTQQEDSAVYLCASSLQGGQRGYTFGSGTRLTVV.

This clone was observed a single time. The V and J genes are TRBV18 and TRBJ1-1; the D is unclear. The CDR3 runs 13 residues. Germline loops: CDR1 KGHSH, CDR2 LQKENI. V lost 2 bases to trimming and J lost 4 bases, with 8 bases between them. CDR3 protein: CASSPGVGTEAFF. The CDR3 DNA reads TGTGCCAGCTCACCAGGGGTTGGCACTGAAGCTTTCTTT.

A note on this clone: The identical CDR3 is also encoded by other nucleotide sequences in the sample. The CDR3 bases are TGTGCCAGCAGTCCTTACCAGGGGGAGGGAGGCGACGAGCAGTACTTC. Translation gives CASSPYQGEGGDEQYF. The chain recombines TRBV28 with TRBJ2-7; D is perhaps TRBD1 or TRBD2 (7 bases each). The CDR3 loop spans 16 amino acids. Germline V gene sequence: CDR1 MDHEN, CDR2 SYDVKM. V was pared by 5 bases and J by 5 bases, with 22 bases between. The full variable domain, rest sourced from reference TRBV28 and TRBJ2-7, is DVKVTQSSRYLVKRTGEKVFLECVQDMDHENMFWYRQDPGLGLRLIYFSYDVKMKEKGDIPEGYSVSREKKERFSLILESASTNQTSMYLCASSPYQGEGGDEQYFGPGTRLTVT.

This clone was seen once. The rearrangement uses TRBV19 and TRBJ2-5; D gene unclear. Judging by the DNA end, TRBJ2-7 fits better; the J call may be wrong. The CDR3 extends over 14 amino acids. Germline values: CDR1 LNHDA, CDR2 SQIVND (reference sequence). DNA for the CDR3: TGTGCCAGTAGTTCCTTTCAGAGCTCCTACGAGCAGTACTTC. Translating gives CASSSFQSSYEQYF.

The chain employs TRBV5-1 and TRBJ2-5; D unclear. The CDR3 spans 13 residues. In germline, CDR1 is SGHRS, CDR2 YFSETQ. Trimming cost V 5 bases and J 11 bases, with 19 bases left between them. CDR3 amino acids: CASRAPSEGEQYF. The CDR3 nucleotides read TGCGCCAGCAGGGCCCCATCGGAAGGAGAGCAGTACTTC.

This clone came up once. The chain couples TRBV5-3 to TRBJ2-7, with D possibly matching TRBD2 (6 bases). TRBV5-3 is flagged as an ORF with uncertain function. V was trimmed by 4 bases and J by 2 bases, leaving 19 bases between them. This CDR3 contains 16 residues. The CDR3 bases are TGTGCCAGAAGCACGAATACTAGCACTCCCCCCTACGAGCAGTACTTC. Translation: CARSTNTSTPPYEQYF.

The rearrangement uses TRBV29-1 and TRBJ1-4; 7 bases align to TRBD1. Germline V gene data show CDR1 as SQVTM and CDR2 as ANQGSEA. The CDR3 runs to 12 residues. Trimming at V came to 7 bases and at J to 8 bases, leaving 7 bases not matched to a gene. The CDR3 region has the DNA TGCAGCGCAGGACAGGCTTCGGAAAAACTGTTTTTT. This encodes CSAGQASEKLFF. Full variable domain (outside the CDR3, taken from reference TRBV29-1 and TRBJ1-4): SAVISQKPSRDICQRGTSLTIQCQVDSQVTMMFWYRQQPGQSLTLIATANQGSEATYESGFVIDKFPISRPNLTFSTLTVSNMSPEDSSIYLCSAGQASEKLFFGSGTQLSVL.

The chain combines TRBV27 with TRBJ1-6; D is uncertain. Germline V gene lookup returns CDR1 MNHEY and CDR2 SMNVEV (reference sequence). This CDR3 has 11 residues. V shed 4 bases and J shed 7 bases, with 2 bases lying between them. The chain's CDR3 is CASSSNSPLHF. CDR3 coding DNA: TGTGCCAGCAGTTCCAATTCACCCCTCCACTTT.

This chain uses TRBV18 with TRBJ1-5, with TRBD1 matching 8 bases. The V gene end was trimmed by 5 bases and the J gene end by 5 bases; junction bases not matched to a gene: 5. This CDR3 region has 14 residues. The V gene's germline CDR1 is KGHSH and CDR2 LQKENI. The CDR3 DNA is TGTGCCAGCTCAAGAGACAGGGGTGATCAGCCCCAGCATTTT. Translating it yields CASSRDRGDQPQHF.

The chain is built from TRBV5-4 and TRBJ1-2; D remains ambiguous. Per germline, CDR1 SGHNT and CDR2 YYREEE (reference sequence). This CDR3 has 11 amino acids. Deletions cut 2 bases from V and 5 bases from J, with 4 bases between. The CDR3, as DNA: TGTGCCAGCAGCTTAGATTATGGCTACACCTTC. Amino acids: CASSLDYGYTF.

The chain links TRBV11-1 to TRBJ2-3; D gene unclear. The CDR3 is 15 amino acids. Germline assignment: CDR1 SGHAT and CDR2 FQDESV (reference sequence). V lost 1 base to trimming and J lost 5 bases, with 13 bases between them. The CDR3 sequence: CASSLGRVVIDTQYF. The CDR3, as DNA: TGTGCCAGCAGCTTAGGACGGGTCGTAATAGATACGCAGTATTTT.

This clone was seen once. In DNA form, the CDR3 reads TGTGCCAGCAGCTCCGTGAGGGGGGAGAACACTGAAGCTTTCTTT. Protein: CASSSVRGENTEAFF. V usage is TRBV7-9 and J usage is TRBJ1-1; D possibly corresponds to TRBD1 (6 bases). V lost 4 bases and J lost 1, with 13 bases in between. CDR1 is SEHNR and CDR2 is FQNEAQ in the germline V gene (reference sequence). This CDR3 comprises 15 residues.

The CDR3 DNA reads TGTGCCAGTAGTATGGCCCGTCATTCCGGCGAGCAGTACTTC. As protein: CASSMARHSGEQYF. The chain joins TRBV19 to TRBJ2-5; D is ambiguous. TRBJ2-7 explains the end of the DNA better; the J call may be wrong. Germline assignment: CDR1 LNHDA and CDR2 SQIVND (reference sequence). CDR3 length: 14 amino acids.

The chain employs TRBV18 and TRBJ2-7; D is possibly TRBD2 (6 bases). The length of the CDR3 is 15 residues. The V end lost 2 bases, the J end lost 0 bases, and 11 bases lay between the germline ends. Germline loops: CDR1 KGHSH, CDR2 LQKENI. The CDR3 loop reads CASSPKGGLSYEQYF. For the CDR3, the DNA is TGTGCCAGCTCACCAAAGGGAGGACTCTCCTACGAGCAGTACTTC.

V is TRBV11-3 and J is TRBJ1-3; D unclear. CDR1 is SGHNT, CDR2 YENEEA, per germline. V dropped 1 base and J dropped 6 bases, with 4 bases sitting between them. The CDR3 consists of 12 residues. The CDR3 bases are TGTGCCAGCAGCTTAGTAGAAAACACCATATATTTT. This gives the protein CASSLVENTIYF.

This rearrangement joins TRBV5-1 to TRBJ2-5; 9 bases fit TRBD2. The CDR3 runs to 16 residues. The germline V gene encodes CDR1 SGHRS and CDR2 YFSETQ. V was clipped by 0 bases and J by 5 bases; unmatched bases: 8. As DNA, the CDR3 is TGCGCCAGCAGCTTGGCTCGGGCTAGCGGGATTGAGACCCAGTACTTC. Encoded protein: CASSLARASGIETQYF.

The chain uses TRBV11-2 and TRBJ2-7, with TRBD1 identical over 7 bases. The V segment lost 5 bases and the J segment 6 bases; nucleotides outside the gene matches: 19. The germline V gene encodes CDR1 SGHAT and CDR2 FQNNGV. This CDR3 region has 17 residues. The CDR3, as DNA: TGTGCCAGCAGCGCGGAATCGACAGGGTACCTCGACTTCGAGCAGTACTTC. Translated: CASSAESTGYLDFEQYF.

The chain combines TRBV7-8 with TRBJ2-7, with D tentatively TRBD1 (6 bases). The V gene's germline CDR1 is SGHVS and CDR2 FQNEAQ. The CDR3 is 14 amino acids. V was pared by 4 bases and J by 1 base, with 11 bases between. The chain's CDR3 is CASSSPRGSYEQYF. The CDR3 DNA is TGTGCCAGCAGCTCACCTAGGGGGTCCTACGAGCAGTACTTC.

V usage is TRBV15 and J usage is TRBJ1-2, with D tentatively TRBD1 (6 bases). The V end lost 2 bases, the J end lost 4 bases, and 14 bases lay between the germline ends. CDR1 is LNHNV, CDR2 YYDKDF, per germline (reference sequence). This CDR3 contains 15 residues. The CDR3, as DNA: TGTGCCACCAGCAGATACAGGGAAGCCGGCTATGGCTACACCTTC. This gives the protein CATSRYREAGYGYTF.

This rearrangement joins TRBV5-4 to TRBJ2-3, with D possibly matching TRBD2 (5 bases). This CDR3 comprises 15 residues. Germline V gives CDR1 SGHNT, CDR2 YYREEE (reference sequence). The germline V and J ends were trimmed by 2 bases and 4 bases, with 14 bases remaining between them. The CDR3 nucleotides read TGTGCCAGCAGCTTTTCGACCCGGGGAGCAGATACGCAGTATTTT. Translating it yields CASSFSTRGADTQYF.

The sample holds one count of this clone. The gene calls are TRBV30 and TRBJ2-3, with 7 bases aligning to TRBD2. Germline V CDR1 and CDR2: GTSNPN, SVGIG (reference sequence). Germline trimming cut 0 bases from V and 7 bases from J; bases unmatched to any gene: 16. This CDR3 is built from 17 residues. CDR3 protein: CAWSVLVSGKASHTQYF. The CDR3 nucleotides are TGTGCCTGGAGTGTACTGGTGAGCGGGAAGGCCTCTCATACGCAGTATTTT.

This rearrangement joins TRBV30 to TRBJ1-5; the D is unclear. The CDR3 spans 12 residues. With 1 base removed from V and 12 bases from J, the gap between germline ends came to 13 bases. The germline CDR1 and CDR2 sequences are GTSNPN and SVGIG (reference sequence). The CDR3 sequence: CAWSGGGSRQHF. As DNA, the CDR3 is TGTGCCTGGAGTGGAGGAGGCTCACGCCAGCATTTT. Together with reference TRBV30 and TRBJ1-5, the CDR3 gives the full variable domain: SQTIHQWPATLVQPVGSPLSLECTVEGTSNPNLYWYRQAAGRGLQLLFYSVGIGQISSEVPQNLSASRPQDRQFILSSKKLLLSDSGFYLCAWSGGGSRQHFGDGTRLSIL.

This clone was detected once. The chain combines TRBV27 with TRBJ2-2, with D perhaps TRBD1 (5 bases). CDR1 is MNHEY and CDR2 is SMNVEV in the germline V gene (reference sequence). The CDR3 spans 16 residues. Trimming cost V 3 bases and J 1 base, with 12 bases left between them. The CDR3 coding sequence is TGTGCCAGCAGTTTGGCGCGCAGGGTGAACACCGGGGAGCTGTTTTTT. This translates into CASSLARRVNTGELFF.

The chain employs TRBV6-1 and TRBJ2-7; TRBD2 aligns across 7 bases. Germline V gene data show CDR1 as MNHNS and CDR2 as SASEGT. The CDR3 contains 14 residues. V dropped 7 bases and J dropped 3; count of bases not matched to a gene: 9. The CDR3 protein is CASMAGGGGYEQYF. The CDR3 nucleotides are TGTGCCAGCATGGCGGGTGGGGGGGGCTACGAGCAGTACTTC.

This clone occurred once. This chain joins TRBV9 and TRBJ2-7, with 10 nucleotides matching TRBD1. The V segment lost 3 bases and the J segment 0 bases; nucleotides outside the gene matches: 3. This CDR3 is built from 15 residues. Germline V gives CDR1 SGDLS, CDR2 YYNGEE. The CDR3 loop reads CASSAGDRGSYEQYF. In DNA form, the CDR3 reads TGTGCCAGCAGCGCCGGGGACAGGGGCTCCTACGAGCAGTACTTC. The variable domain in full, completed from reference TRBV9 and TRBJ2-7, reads DSGVTQTPKHLITATGQRVTLRCSPRSGDLSVYWYQQSLDQGLQFLIQYYNGEERAKGNILERFSAQQFPDLHSELNLSSLELGDSALYFCASSAGDRGSYEQYFGPGTRLTVT.

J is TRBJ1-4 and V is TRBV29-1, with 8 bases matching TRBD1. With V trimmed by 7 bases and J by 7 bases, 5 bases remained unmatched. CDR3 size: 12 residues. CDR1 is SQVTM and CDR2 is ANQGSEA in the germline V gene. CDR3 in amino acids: CSAGQGREKLFF. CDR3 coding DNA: TGCAGCGCAGGACAGGGTCGTGAAAAACTGTTTTTT.

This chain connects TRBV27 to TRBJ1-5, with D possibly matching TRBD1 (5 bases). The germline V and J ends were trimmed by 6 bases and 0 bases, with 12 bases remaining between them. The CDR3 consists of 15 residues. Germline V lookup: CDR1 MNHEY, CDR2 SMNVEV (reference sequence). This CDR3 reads CASSPKTVSNQPQHF. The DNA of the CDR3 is TGTGCCAGCAGCCCTAAGACAGTTAGCAATCAGCCCCAGCATTTT.

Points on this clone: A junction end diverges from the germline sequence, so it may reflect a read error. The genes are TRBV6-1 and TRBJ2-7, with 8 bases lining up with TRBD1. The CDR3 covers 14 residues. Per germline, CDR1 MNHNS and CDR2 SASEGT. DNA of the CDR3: TGTGCCATCAGTGAGAGGCAGGGGGCTTGGGAGCAGTACTTC. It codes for CAISERQGAWEQYF.

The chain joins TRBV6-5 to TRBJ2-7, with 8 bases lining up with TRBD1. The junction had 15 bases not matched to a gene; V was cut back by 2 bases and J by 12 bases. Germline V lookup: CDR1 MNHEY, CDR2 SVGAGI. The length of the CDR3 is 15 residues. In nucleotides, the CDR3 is TGTGCCAGCAGTTACACGAGACCCCAGGGGGCAGTGCTGTACTTC. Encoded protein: CASSYTRPQGAVLYF.

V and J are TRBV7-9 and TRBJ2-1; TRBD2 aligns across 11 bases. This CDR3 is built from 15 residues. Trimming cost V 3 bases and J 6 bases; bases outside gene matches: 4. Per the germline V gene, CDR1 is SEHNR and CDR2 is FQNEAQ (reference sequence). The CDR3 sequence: CASSFLAGGPNEQFF. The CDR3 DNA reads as TGTGCCAGCAGCTTCCTAGCGGGAGGACCCAATGAGCAGTTCTTC. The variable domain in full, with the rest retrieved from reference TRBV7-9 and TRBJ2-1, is DTGVSQNPRHKITKRGQNVTFRCDPISEHNRLYWYRQTLGQGPEFLTYFQNEAQLEKSRLLSDRFSAERPKGSFSTLEIQRTEQGDSAMYLCASSFLAGGPNEQFFGPGTRLTVL.

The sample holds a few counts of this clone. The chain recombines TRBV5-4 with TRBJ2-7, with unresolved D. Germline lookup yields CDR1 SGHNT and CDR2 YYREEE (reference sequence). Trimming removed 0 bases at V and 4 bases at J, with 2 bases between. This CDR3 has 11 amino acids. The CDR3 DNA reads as TGTGCCAGCAGCTTGGATTACGAGCAGTACTTC. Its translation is CASSLDYEQYF. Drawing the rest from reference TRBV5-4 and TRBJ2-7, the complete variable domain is ETGVTQSPTHLIKTRGQQVTLRCSSQSGHNTVSWYQQALGQGPQFIFQYYREEENGRGNFPPRFSGLQFPNYSSELNVNALELDDSALYLCASSLDYEQYFGPGTRLTVT.